There are a few counts of the clone carrying this T cell receptor (beta chain). These data belong to a study of shared clonotypes between healthy human individuals. This table comes from immunoSEQ multiplex PCR, and its TCRdb copy is limited to in-frame clones, with some not included. Of a few million clones in the sample, around nine tenths were seen once. Germline V gene sequence: CDR1 SGHTA, CDR2 FQGNSA. The CDR3 loop spans 14 amino acids. V was trimmed by 5 bases and J by 5 bases, leaving 16 bases between them. The chain uses TRBV7-2 and TRBJ2-7, with D possibly being TRBD1 (6 bases). Sequences were obtained from naive CD4+ T cells sorted from blood. Noted subset: CD45RA+ positively selected. The origin of this receptor is a man in his late teens or twenties in good health. CDR3 protein: CASSGTGTLHEQYF. The CDR3 nucleotides are TGTGCCAGCAGCGGAACCGGGACACTCCACGAGCAGTACTTC.